The rows below give T cell receptor beta chains drawn from one sample of a study of control samples from healthy donors and cancer patients. Repertoires were generated with immunoSEQ multiplex PCR, while TCRdb's copy carries only in-frame clones and drops some. The profile covers 100,000 to 130,000 clones, with around four fifths appearing a single time and approximately 7% taken by the ten largest. Sequencing used blood. These receptors were taken from a man younger than 30 in good health. Each CDR3 is given with its conserved first and last residue. The order of the fields is V gene, D gene, CDR3 length, CDR3 protein. D genes are given only for firm matches.

TRBV10-2 TRBD2 13 CASSWTSRGELFF
TRBV5-8 NA 15 CASSYSTGTKNIQYF
TRBV14 TRBD2 15 CASSVLAGGTDTQYF
TRBV24-1 TRBD2 16 CATSDPTSGGTDTQYF
TRBV4-1 TRBD1 17 CASSQDQGGSYNSPLHF
TRBV4-2 NA 14 CASSQATVPYEQYF
TRBV5-1 NA 14 CASSLGQVNSPLHF
TRBV6-6 NA 15 CASTPPGGANSPLHF
TRBV7-2 NA 16 CASSPRDMESPYEQYF
TRBV14 NA 17 CASSQGRIIGGRDEQFF
TRBV7-2 TRBD2 16 CASSPPTSGGYNEQFF
TRBV28 NA 14 CASSFRRSTDTQYF
TRBV18 TRBD1 13 CASLSGQQETQYF
TRBV3-1/TRBV3-2 TRBD1 15 CASSQEGQGVDGYTF
TRBV11-2 NA 13 CASSLAPNQPQHF
TRBV5-1 NA 16 CASSLDGGPDFYGYTF
TRBV5-7 NA 15 CASSPTRTTTDTQYF
TRBV18 NA 13 CASSPQPSTEQYF
TRBV10-3 TRBD2 18 CAISESIGLAGSYNEQFF